The clone carrying this TCR beta chain was observed a single time. Antigen specificity is unknown. Method: immunoSEQ multiplex PCR; TCRdb's copy keeps in-frame clones and lacks some. The table lists fewer than 350,000 clones, roughly 90% of them singletons. After removal of 1 base from V and 1 base from J, the junction contained 7 bases not matched to a gene. From germline, CDR1 is LGHNA and CDR2 YSLEER. CDR3 size: 16 residues. The 120-subject validation cohort, separate from the approximately 670-subject first cohort, included the donors. The data originate from a study of cytomegalovirus exposure and HLA in healthy donors. Study-level results: Researchers reported that a few CMV-associated chains were confirmed in vitro as CMV antigen-specific. Rare TCR sequences predominated, though certain public TCRs were found in many donors.

Sequenced: PBMCs. This clonotype originated in a woman between 18 and 29 years old in good health and CMV-seronegative. The chain couples TRBV4-3 to TRBJ2-7; TRBD1 agrees at 7 bases. In DNA, the CDR3 is TGCGCCAGCAGCCAAGGCTACAGGGGTGGGTCCTACGAGCAGTACTTC. Protein product: CASSQGYRGGSYEQYF.